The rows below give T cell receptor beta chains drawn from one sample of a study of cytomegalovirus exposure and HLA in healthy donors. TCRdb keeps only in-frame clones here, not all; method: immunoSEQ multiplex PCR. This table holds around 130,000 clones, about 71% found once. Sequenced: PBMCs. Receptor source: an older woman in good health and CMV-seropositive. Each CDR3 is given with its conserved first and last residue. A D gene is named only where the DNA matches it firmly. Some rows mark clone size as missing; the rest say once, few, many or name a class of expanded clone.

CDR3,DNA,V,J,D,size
CASSRQGAGGTGELFF,TGCGCCAGCAGTAGACAGGGTGCCGGAGGGACCGGGGAGCTGTTTTTT,TRBV4-1,TRBJ2-2,-,-
CASSDSGRANTGELFF,TGTGCCAGCAGTGACTCTGGGAGGGCGAACACCGGGGAGCTGTTTTTT,TRBV6-4,TRBJ2-2,TRBD2,-
CASISGGFGNTIYF,TGTGCCAGCATCTCGGGGGGCTTTGGAAACACCATATATTTT,TRBV7-9,TRBJ1-3,-,-
CASSLVPRSGGNEQYF,TGTGCCAGCAGCCTGGTCCCGAGGAGCGGGGGCAACGAGCAGTACTTC,TRBV7-3,TRBJ2-7,TRBD2,-
CASSSGTGSYGYTF,TGTGCCAGCAGTTCCGGGACAGGGAGTTATGGCTACACCTTC,TRBV2,TRBJ1-2,TRBD1,-
CASSMGQLNTEAFF,TGTGCCAGTAGTATGGGACAGCTGAACACTGAAGCTTTCTTT,TRBV19,TRBJ1-1,TRBD1,-
CSSSLSGDASPLHF,TGTTCCAGCAGCTTATCAGGGGATGCTTCACCCCTCCACTTT,TRBV7-9,TRBJ1-6,-,-
CASSQDGGNYGYTF,TGCGCCAGCAGCCAAGATGGCGGAAACTATGGCTACACCTTC,TRBV4-1,TRBJ1-2,-,once
CASSLLQGGSYNEQFF,TGCGCCAGCAGCTTGTTACAGGGCGGCTCCTACAATGAGCAGTTCTTC,TRBV5-1,TRBJ2-1,-,-
CTSSQLAGGPHEQFF,TGCACCAGCAGCCAACTAGCGGGGGGGCCCCATGAGCAGTTCTTC,TRBV1,TRBJ2-1,-,few
CASSLVGTGNNEQFF,TGCGCCAGCAGCTTGGTTGGGACAGGGAACAATGAGCAGTTCTTC,TRBV5-1,TRBJ2-1,TRBD1,-
CASSSQGSLTGNTIYF,TGCGCCAGCAGCTCGCAGGGGAGCCTGACGGGAAACACCATATATTTT,TRBV5-1,TRBJ1-3,-,-
CASSGGIRRDLYEQYF,TGTGCCAGCAGCGGGGGGATTCGCAGGGACCTCTACGAGCAGTACTTC,TRBV5-5,TRBJ2-7,-,-
CASSLGQGALNQPQHF,TGTGCCAGCAGTTTAGGACAGGGGGCCTTGAATCAGCCCCAGCATTTT,TRBV6-6,TRBJ1-5,TRBD1,-
CASSYSGQSGRKLFF,TGTGCCAGCAGTTACTCGGGACAGAGCGGACGAAAACTGTTTTTT,TRBV6-5,TRBJ1-4,TRBD1,-
CASSLDSRTGELFF,TGTGCCAGCAGCTTGGACAGTAGGACCGGGGAGCTGTTTTTT,TRBV5-4,TRBJ2-2,-,few
CASSSGSGANVLTF,TGTGCCAGCAGCTCGGGCTCTGGGGCCAACGTCCTGACTTTC,TRBV11-1,TRBJ2-6,-,once
CASSNGHTGGAAGANVLTF,TGTGCCAGTAGTAACGGGCACACAGGGGGCGCGGCCGGGGCCAACGTCCTGACTTTC,TRBV19,TRBJ2-6,TRBD1,-
CASSPDRGRAEAFF,TGTGCCAGCAGCCCTGACAGGGGGCGAGCTGAAGCTTTCTTT,TRBV7-3,TRBJ1-1,TRBD1,-
CASSPPGQRSTEAFF,TGTGCCAGCTCTCCACCCGGACAGAGGAGCACTGAAGCTTTCTTT,TRBV18,TRBJ1-1,-,-
CASTETGLYGYTF,TGTGCCAGCACCGAGACAGGGCTCTATGGCTACACCTTC,TRBV6-5,TRBJ1-2,TRBD1,-
CASSLDRGAGGYTF,TGTGCCAGCAGCTTGGACAGGGGCGCTGGGGGCTACACCTTC,TRBV5-6,TRBJ1-2,TRBD1,-
CASSDRGAPSNQPQHF,TGTGCCAGTAGCGACAGGGGAGCCCCAAGCAATCAGCCCCAGCATTTT,TRBV19,TRBJ1-5,TRBD1,-
CASSSLGTSGDNEQFF,TGTGCCAGCAGCTCTTTGGGAACTAGCGGTGACAATGAGCAGTTCTTC,TRBV11-3,TRBJ2-1,TRBD2,-
CASSWPPQPQHF,TGTGCCAGCAGCTGGCCCCCTCAGCCCCAGCATTTT,TRBV7-9,TRBJ1-5,-,-
CAISVDHNEQFF,TGTGCCATCAGCGTAGATCACAATGAGCAGTTCTTC,TRBV10-3,TRBJ2-1,-,few
CASSPPGLLREQYF,TGTGCCAGCAGCCCCCCGGGACTCCTCCGCGAGCAGTACTTC,TRBV7-9,TRBJ2-7,-,few
CASSFYGQARAGYGYTF,TGTGCCAGCAGTTTCTACGGACAGGCCCGGGCGGGCTATGGCTACACCTTC,TRBV27,TRBJ1-2,TRBD1,-
CASSLTQGATEAFF,TGTGCCAGCAGCTTAACCCAGGGGGCCACTGAAGCTTTCTTT,TRBV7-3,TRBJ1-1,TRBD1,-
CASSYGQGGETQYF,TGTGCCAGCAGTTACGGACAGGGGGGGGAGACCCAGTACTTC,TRBV6-5,TRBJ2-5,TRBD1,once
CASTRLAGGWTGELFF,TGCGCCAGCACCAGACTAGCGGGGGGATGGACCGGGGAGCTGTTTTTT,TRBV5-1,TRBJ2-2,TRBD2,-
CASSFGTAGDEQYF,TGTGCCAGCAGCTTCGGGACTGCTGGGGACGAGCAGTACTTC,TRBV7-2,TRBJ2-7,-,-
CASSPAGGQYEQYF,TGTGCCAGCTCACCGGCAGGGGGTCAGTACGAGCAGTACTTC,TRBV18,TRBJ2-7,TRBD1,-
CASSQSLTGRGSYEQYF,TGTGCCAGCAGCCAGAGTCTGACAGGGCGGGGCTCCTACGAGCAGTACTTC,TRBV5-6,TRBJ2-7,-,-
CASSTTDRGIYEQYF,TGTGCCAGCAGCACAACTGACAGGGGCATCTACGAGCAGTACTTC,TRBV6-6,TRBJ2-7,TRBD1,-
CASSPQGGNEKLFF,TGTGCCAGCTCCCCACAGGGGGGTAATGAAAAACTGTTTTTT,TRBV25-1,TRBJ1-4,TRBD1,-
CASSPRGLGTDTQYF,TGCGCCAGCAGCCCCAGAGGGTTGGGCACAGATACGCAGTATTTT,TRBV5-1,TRBJ2-3,-,once
CASSLRGGDYGYTF,TGTGCCAGCAGCTTGAGGGGGGGCGACTATGGCTACACCTTC,TRBV5-6,TRBJ1-2,-,-
CASSLRYEQYF,TGTGCCAGCAGCTTACGGTACGAGCAGTACTTC,TRBV11-2,TRBJ2-7,-,-
CASSSRDRESPDTQYF,TGTGCCAGCAGTTCTCGGGACAGGGAGTCCCCAGATACGCAGTATTTT,TRBV7-9,TRBJ2-3,TRBD1,few
CASSESTGVNSPLHF,TGTGCCAGCAGTGAAAGCACAGGGGTTAATTCACCCCTCCACTTT,TRBV6-1,TRBJ1-6,TRBD1,-
CASSDEGVGSGNTIYF,TGTGCCAGCAGCGACGAGGGAGTCGGGTCTGGAAACACCATATATTTT,TRBV7-8,TRBJ1-3,-,-
CASGSSGEETQYF,TGTGCTAGTGGTAGTTCAGGGGAAGAGACCCAGTACTTC,TRBV12-5,TRBJ2-5,-,-
CATKAGPYNEQFF,TGTGCCACCAAAGCAGGGCCCTACAATGAGCAGTTCTTC,TRBV15,TRBJ2-1,-,-
CSFRSGLNTEAFF,TGCAGCTTTAGGTCAGGATTGAACACTGAAGCTTTCTTT,TRBV29-1,TRBJ1-1,-,medium-sized
CAISEQADTQYF,TGTGCCATCAGTGAGCAGGCAGATACGCAGTATTTT,TRBV10-3,TRBJ2-3,-,-
CASSERRVGHIQYF,TGTGCCAGCAGTGAAAGGCGGGTAGGGCACATTCAGTACTTC,TRBV6-1,TRBJ2-4,-,-
CASRDRGRSNQPQHF,TGTGCCAGCCGGGACAGGGGGCGTAGCAATCAGCCCCAGCATTTT,TRBV28,TRBJ1-5,TRBD1,-
CASSHGQGGNEKLFF,TGTGCCAGCAGTCATGGACAGGGTGGGAATGAAAAACTGTTTTTT,TRBV11-1,TRBJ1-4,TRBD1,once
CASSVSPNTEAFF,TGTGCCAGCAGCGTATCTCCGAACACTGAAGCTTTCTTT,TRBV9,TRBJ1-1,-,few
CASSLERWGQGKNEQFF,TGTGCCAGCAGCTTAGAGAGATGGGGACAGGGGAAGAATGAGCAGTTCTTC,TRBV11-3,TRBJ2-1,TRBD1,-
CASSPAKASGVTGELFF,TGTGCCAGCAGCCCGGCGAAGGCAAGCGGGGTCACCGGGGAGCTGTTTTTT,TRBV9,TRBJ2-2,TRBD2,-
CASSQDRRGTNGYTF,TGTGCCAGCAGCCAGGACAGAAGGGGAACTAATGGCTACACCTTC,TRBV14,TRBJ1-2,-,few
CASSGRTGDLGDYGYTF,TGTGCCAGCAGCGGGAGGACAGGGGACCTAGGGGACTATGGCTACACCTTC,TRBV9,TRBJ1-2,TRBD1,-
CASSERGWGTGAGELFF,TGTGCCAGCAGTGAAAGGGGGTGGGGGACAGGGGCCGGGGAGCTGTTTTTT,TRBV6-1,TRBJ2-2,TRBD1,-